Sequencing of this T cell receptor beta chain was carried out in a study of regulatory T cells in long-lasting Graves disease. The TCR beta library used iRepertoire HTBI primers with Arm-PCR amplification of CDR3. TCRdb re-analysed the multiplex PCR reads in MiXCR, keeping a single row per CDR3 protein. This table has roughly 610,000 distinct CDR3 sequences, about 15% appearing once. As for time point: newly diagnosed GD, antithyroid drugs for less than 3 months. PBMC-derived RNA was used for the TCR library. Per the germline V gene, CDR1 is LNHDA and CDR2 is SQIVND (reference sequence). The CDR3 has 14 amino acids. J gave up 8 bases and V 8 bases, and 12 bases lay outside the gene matches. The same sample was also used in a study of T cells in Graves' hyperthyroidism and ophthalmopathy. That study reports: Initially, a first-round RT-PCR of the TCR CDR3 employed the HTBI primer set.

The chain employs TRBV19 and TRBJ1-2, with 9 nucleotides matching TRBD1. Specimen: peripheral blood mononuclear cells (PBMCs), collected at new diagnosis, from a patient treated with antithyroid drugs. This TCR came from a man younger than 30 with Graves disease. The CDR3 region is CASEDRGVFGGYTF. CDR3 coding DNA: TGTGCCAGTGAAGACAGGGGGGTCTTTGGAGGCTACACCTTC.